The sequence of this T cell receptor beta chain was determined in a study of beta chain features in type 1 diabetes. Findings and limits, study-wide: Patients with type 1 diabetes showed fewer VDJ junction insertions and more deletions. The analysis here could not establish whether HLA type shapes TCRB rearrangement. For Type 1 diabetes patients, all four CD4+ subsets carried TCRB CDR3s that were moderately but significantly shorter.

As to this clone: Its cognate antigen is unknown.

All of the isolated RNA was reverse transcribed, so expressed TCRB transcripts were sequenced. Here immunoSEQ multiplex PCR was the method, and the copy in TCRdb shows in-frame clones only, minus some. Seen here are approximately 730,000 clones, roughly 13% observed once, and the top ten hold about 0.02%. The TCR comes from a man aged 18 to 29 with type 1 diabetes. The sequenced sample consisted of naive CD4+ T cells from blood.

CDR3 nucleotide sequence: TGTGCCAGCAGCCCGCATTTGTGGGGAGGCACTGAAGCTTTCTTT. Translating gives CASSPHLWGGTEAFF. This rearrangement joins TRBV14 to TRBJ1-1; D unresolved. The germline V and J ends were trimmed by 4 bases and 4 bases, with 16 bases remaining between them. The CDR3 totals 15 residues. CDR1 is SGHDN, CDR2 FVKESK, per germline.